This TCR beta chain derives from a study of shared clonotypes between healthy human individuals. About the study: In total, the donors were a couple of women and a few men aged 18 to 49.

This CDR3 comprises 14 residues. The germline V and J ends were trimmed by 5 bases and 5 bases, with 13 bases remaining between them. CDR1 is SGHRS, CDR2 YFSETQ, per germline. Only in-frame clones appear in the TCRdb table, and some are missing; sequencing was by immunoSEQ multiplex PCR. The table includes about 1 million clones, approximately 76% detected once. The receptor was isolated from a man aged 18-30 years in good health. Input material: memory CD4+ T cells sorted from blood. Subset meaning: CD45RA-negative fraction. The chain recombines TRBV5-1 with TRBJ2-2; perhaps TRBD1 as D (7 bases). The CDR3 region is CASRRDSQTGELFF. The CDR3 bases are TGCGCCAGCAGGCGGGACAGCCAAACCGGGGAGCTGTTTTTT.